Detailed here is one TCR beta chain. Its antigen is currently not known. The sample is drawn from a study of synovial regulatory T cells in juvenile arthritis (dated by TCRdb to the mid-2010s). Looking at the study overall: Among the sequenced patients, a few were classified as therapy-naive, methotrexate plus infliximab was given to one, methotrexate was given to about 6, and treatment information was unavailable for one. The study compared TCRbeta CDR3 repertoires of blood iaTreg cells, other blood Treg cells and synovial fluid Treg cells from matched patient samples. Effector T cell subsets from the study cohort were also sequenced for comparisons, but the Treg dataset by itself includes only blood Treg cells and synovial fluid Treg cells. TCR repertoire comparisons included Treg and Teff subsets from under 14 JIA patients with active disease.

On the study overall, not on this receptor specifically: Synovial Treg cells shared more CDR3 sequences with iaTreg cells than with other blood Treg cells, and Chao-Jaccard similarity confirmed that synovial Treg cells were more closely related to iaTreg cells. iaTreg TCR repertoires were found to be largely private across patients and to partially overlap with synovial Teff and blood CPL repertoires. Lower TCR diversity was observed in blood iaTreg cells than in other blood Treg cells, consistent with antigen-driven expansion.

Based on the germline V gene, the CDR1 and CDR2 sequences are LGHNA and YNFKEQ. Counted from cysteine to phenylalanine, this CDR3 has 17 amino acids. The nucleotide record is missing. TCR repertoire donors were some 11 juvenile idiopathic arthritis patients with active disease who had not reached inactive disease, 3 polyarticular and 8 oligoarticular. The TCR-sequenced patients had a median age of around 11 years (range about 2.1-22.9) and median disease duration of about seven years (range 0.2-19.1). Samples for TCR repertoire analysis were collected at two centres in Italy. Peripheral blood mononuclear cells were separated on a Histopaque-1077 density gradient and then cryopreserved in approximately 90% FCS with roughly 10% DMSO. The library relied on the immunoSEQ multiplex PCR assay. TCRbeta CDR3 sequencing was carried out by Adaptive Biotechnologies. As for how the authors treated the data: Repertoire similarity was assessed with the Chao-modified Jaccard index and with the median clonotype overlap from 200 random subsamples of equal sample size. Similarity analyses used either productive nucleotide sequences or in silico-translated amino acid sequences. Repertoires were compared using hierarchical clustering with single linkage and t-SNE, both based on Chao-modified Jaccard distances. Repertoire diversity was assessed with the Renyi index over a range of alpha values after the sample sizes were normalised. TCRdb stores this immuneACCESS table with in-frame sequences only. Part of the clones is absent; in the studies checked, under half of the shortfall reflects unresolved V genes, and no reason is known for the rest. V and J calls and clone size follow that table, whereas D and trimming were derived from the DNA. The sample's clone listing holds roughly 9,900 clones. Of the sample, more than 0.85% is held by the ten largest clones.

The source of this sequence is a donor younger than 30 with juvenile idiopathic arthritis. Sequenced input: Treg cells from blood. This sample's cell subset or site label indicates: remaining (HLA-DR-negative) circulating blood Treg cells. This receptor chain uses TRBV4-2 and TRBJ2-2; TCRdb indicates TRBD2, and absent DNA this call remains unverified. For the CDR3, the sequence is CASSQDLAGLNTGELFF.